The 12 T cell receptor beta chains listed next were all sequenced from one sample in a study of T-cell memory formation after mild COVID-19. A single record per CDR3 protein comes from TCRdb applying MiXCR to the 5' RACE reads. The table shows 85,000 to 130,000 distinct CDR3 sequences, with approximately 17% occurring only once. Sequencing used PBMCs or a T cell subset sorted from them (not recorded which). The receptors were gathered from an adult woman who had mild COVID-19 (a few samples of this study predate the infection). Cell type and time point are not known.

The chain has TRBV7-6 and TRBJ1-2; TRBD1 might be the D (5 bases). The germline V and J ends were trimmed by 4 bases and 0 bases, with 12 bases remaining between them. Germline values: CDR1 SGHVS, CDR2 FNYEAQ. The CDR3 totals 15 residues. Here the CDR3 DNA reads TGTGCCAGCAGCTCTTTTGTAGGGGCTAACTATGGCTACACCTTC. Amino acids: CASSSFVGANYGYTF.

This sequence joins TRBV4-1 and TRBJ1-2; maybe TRBD1 (5 bases). The V end lost 3 bases, the J end lost 3 bases, and 14 bases lay between the germline ends. CDR1 and CDR2 from the germline V gene are MGHRA and YSYEKL. This CDR3 has 15 residues. CDR3 coding DNA: TGCGCCAGCAGCCAGCCCTTTAGGGGTGACTATGGCTACACCTTC. Translation gives CASSQPFRGDYGYTF.

This clonotype appeared many times. V usage is TRBV7-8 and J usage is TRBJ2-7; D is possibly TRBD1 (5 bases). The ends were cut back, 2 bases at V and 7 bases at J, with 18 bases in the middle. The CDR3 spans 15 residues. CDR1 and CDR2 (germline): SGHVS, FQNEAQ. The DNA of the CDR3 is TGTGCCAGCAGCTTATTTGAGACGCAGGGTGGAGAGCAGTACTTC. This encodes CASSLFETQGGEQYF.

The J gene is TRBJ1-5, the V gene TRBV10-3; 7 bases are a match to TRBD1. Unmatched junction bases numbered 12, after V lost 2 bases and J lost 2 bases. Looked up from germline, CDR1 is ENHRY and CDR2 is SYGVKD. The CDR3 consists of 18 residues. CDR3 DNA sequence: TGTGCCATCAGTGAGCCGCGTGTCGGACAGGTACGCAATCAGCCCCAGCATTTT. This translates into CAISEPRVGQVRNQPQHF.

This clonotype was detected ten times or more. V gene TRBV25-1 combines with J gene TRBJ2-3; perhaps TRBD1 as D (6 bases). Trimming took 6 bases from V and 2 from J, leaving 12 bases between them. The CDR3 totals 14 residues. Germline V gives CDR1 MGHDK, CDR2 SYGVNS. The CDR3 DNA follows: TGTGCCAGCAGAGGTTGGGGGCTCACAGATACGCAGTATTTT. The encoded protein is CASRGWGLTDTQYF.

Only a few counts were recorded for this clonotype. V is TRBV30 and J is TRBJ2-7; D gene ambiguous. The CDR3 totals 13 residues. Trimming pared 1 base from V and 2 bases from J, leaving 9 bases between. Germline-derived CDR1 and CDR2 are GTSNPN and SVGIG (reference sequence). CDR3 amino acids: CAWSGRAPYEQYF. As DNA, the CDR3 is TGTGCCTGGAGTGGACGGGCACCCTACGAGCAGTACTTC.

The rearrangement uses TRBV24-1 and TRBJ2-1, with 11 bases identical to TRBD2. The CDR3 has 16 residues. Looked up from germline, CDR1 is KGHDR and CDR2 is SFDVKD. Trimming cost V 3 bases and J 4 bases; bases outside gene matches: 4. The CDR3 DNA reads as TGTGCCACCAGTGATCCTGGACTAGCGGGTTACAATGAGCAGTTCTTC. Protein product: CATSDPGLAGYNEQFF.

This clonotype was recorded a few times. The chain couples TRBV11-3 to TRBJ1-1; TRBD1 matches at 7 bases. V shed 7 bases, J shed 4 bases, and the junction held 6 bases outside the gene matches. The CDR3 runs to 13 residues. Germline CDR1 SGHNT, CDR2 YENEEA. The CDR3, as DNA: TGTGCCAGCATCAGAAGGGGGCTCACTGAAGCTTTCTTT. It translates to CASIRRGLTEAFF.

This clonotype occurred once. V usage is TRBV27 and J usage is TRBJ2-3, with TRBD2 matching 9 bases. Per the germline V gene, CDR1 is MNHEY and CDR2 is SMNVEV (reference sequence). V was clipped by 0 bases and J by 2 bases; unmatched bases: 6. This CDR3 is built from 17 residues. CDR3 protein: CASSLSVGLASTDTQYF. The CDR3 region has the DNA TGTGCCAGCAGTTTATCAGTGGGACTAGCTTCCACAGATACGCAGTATTTT.

The rearrangement uses TRBV7-9 and TRBJ1-1; D call uncertain. The CDR3 loop spans 14 amino acids. Germline lookup yields CDR1 SEHNR and CDR2 FQNEAQ (reference sequence). Deletions cut 3 bases from V and 1 base from J, with 9 bases between. CDR3: CASSFPGKNTEAFF. The DNA for the CDR3 is TGTGCCAGCAGCTTCCCGGGAAAGAACACTGAAGCTTTCTTT.

The V call is TRBV27, the J call TRBJ2-2; no clear D. The CDR3 covers 13 residues. Germline loops: CDR1 MNHEY, CDR2 SMNVEV (reference sequence). Trimming pared 10 bases from V and 2 bases from J, leaving 11 bases between. CDR3 nucleotides: TGTGCCACTGGGTCGGCCAACACCGGGGAGCTGTTTTTT. Translating it yields CATGSANTGELFF.

Remarks on this clonotype: At one end the junction does not follow the germline gene, possibly because of a read error. The J gene is TRBJ2-1, the V gene TRBV7-9, with D perhaps matching TRBD1 (6 bases). The CDR3 loop spans 14 amino acids. CDR1 and CDR2 (germline): SEHNR, FQNEAQ (reference sequence). The CDR3 DNA sequence: TGTGCCAGCCTATGGGGGACATCCTCCAATGAGCAGTTCTTC. It translates to CASLWGTSSNEQFF.